The 2 T cell receptor beta chains listed next were all sequenced from one sample in a study of T cells after posttransplantation cyclophosphamide. Assay: immunoSEQ multiplex PCR; the TCRdb copy retains only in-frame clones and omits some. Among 19,000 or so clones, approximately 98% were seen once, and the ten largest hold about 0.14%. The sequencing input was naive CD8+ T cells sorted from PBMCs. The source is a middle-aged man in good health, CMV-negative, and a related stem cell transplant donor.

The V and J genes are TRBV5-1 and TRBJ2-2; TRBD1 matches 8 bases. Germline V CDR1 and CDR2: SGHRS, YFSETQ. There are 13 residues in the CDR3. V shed 3 bases, J shed 5 bases, and the junction held 0 bases outside the gene matches. The CDR3 spells CASSWTGTGELFF. CDR3 DNA sequence: TGCGCCAGCAGCTGGACAGGGACCGGGGAGCTGTTTTTT.

This sequence joins TRBV7-3 and TRBJ2-1; TRBD2 matches 9 bases. This CDR3 has 16 amino acids. Germline V gene lookup returns CDR1 SGHTA and CDR2 FQGTGA. J gave up 8 bases and V 5 bases, and 13 bases lay outside the gene matches. CDR3 loop: CASSLRGGRARDEQFF. For the CDR3, the DNA is TGTGCCAGCAGCCTAAGAGGCGGGAGGGCCAGGGATGAGCAGTTCTTC.